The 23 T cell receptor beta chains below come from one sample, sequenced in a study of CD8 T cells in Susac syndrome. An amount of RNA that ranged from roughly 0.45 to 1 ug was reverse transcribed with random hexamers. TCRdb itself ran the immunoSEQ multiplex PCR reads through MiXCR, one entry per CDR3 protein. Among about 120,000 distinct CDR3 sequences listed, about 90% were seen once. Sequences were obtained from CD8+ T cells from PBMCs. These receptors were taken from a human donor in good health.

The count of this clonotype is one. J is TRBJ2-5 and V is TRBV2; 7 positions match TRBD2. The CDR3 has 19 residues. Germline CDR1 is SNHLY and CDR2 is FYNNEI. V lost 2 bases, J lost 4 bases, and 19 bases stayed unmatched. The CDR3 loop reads CASSETPTFGGGRGETQYF. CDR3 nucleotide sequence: TGTGCCAGCAGTGAAACCCCCACGTTTGGGGGAGGGCGAGGAGAGACCCAGTACTTC.

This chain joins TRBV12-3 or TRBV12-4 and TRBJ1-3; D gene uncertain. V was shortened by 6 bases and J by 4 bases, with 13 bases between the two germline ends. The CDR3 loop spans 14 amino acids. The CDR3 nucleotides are TGTGCCAGCAGCCTTCTGTTTGGGGGAAACACCATATATTTT. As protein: CASSLLFGGNTIYF.

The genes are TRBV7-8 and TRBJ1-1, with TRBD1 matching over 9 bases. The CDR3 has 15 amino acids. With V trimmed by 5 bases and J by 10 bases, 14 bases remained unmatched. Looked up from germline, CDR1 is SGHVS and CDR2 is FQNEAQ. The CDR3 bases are TGTGCCAGCAGCGCCACGGACAGGGGATCCTTTTCAGCTTTCTTT. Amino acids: CASSATDRGSFSAFF.

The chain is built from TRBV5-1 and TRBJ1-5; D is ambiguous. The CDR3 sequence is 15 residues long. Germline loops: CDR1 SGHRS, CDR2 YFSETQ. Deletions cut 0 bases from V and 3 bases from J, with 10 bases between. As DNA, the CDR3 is TGCGCCAGCAGCTTGGGGGAAATGGACAATCAGCCCCAGCATTTT. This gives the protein CASSLGEMDNQPQHF.

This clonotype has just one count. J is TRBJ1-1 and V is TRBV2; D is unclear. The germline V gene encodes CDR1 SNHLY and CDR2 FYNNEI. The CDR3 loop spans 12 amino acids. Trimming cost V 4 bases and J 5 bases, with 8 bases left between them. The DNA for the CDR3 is TGTGCCAGCAGTGTGGGAAGGACTGAAGCTTTCTTT. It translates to CASSVGRTEAFF.

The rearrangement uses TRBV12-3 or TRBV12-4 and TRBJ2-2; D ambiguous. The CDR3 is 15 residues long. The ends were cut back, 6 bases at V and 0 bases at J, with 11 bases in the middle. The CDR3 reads CASSWVLPNTGELFF. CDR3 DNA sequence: TGTGCCAGCAGCTGGGTCCTACCGAACACCGGGGAGCTGTTTTTT.

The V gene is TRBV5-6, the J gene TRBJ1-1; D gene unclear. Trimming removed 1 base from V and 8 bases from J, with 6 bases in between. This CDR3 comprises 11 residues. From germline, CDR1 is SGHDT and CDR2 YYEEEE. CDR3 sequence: CASSLIGEAFF. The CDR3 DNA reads TGTGCCAGCAGCTTGATCGGGGAAGCTTTCTTT. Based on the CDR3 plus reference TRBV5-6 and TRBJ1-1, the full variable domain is DAGVTQSPTHLIKTRGQQVTLRCSPKSGHDTVSWYQQALGQGPQFIFQYYEEEERQRGNFPDRFSGHQFPNYSSELNVNALLLGDSALYLCASSLIGEAFFGQGTRLTVV.

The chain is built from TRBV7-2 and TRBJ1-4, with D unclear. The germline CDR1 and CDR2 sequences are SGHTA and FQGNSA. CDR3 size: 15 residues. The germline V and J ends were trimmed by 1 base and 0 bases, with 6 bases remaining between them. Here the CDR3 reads CASSLGSSTNEKLFF. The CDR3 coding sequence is TGTGCCAGCAGCTTAGGCTCATCAACTAATGAAAAACTGTTTTTT. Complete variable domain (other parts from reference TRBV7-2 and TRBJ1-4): GAGVSQSPSNKVTEKGKDVELRCDPISGHTALYWYRQSLGQGLEFLIYFQGNSAPDKSGLPSDRFSAERTGGSVSTLTIQRTQQEDSAVYLCASSLGSSTNEKLFFGSGTQLSVL.

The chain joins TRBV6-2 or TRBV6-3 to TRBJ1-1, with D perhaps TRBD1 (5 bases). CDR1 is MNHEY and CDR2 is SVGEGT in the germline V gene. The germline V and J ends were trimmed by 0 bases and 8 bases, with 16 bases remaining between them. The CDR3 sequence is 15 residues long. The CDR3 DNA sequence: TGTGCCAGCAGTTACTCGATCGGGGGGATAGGAGAAGCTTTCTTT. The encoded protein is CASSYSIGGIGEAFF.

This CDR3 reads CASSPRVFRGRTEAFF. DNA for the CDR3: TGTGCCAGCAGCCCACGAGTTTTCAGGGGGCGCACTGAAGCTTTCTTT. J is TRBJ1-1 and V is TRBV9; 8 bases fit TRBD1. Germline V gives CDR1 SGDLS, CDR2 YYNGEE. The trim removed 4 bases at V and 4 bases at J, leaving 12 bases unmatched. The length of the CDR3 is 16 residues. The whole variable domain, filled in from reference TRBV9 and TRBJ1-1, reads DSGVTQTPKHLITATGQRVTLRCSPRSGDLSVYWYQQSLDQGLQFLIQYYNGEERAKGNILERFSAQQFPDLHSELNLSSLELGDSALYFCASSPRVFRGRTEAFFGQGTRLTVV.

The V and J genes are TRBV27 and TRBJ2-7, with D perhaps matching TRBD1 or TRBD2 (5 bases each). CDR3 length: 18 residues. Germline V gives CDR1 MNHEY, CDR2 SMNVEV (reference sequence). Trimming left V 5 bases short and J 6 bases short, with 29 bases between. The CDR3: CASSPPRRPGPNSPEQYF. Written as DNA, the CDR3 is TGTGCCAGCAGTCCACCACGTCGTCCGGGACCCAATTCTCCCGAGCAGTACTTC.

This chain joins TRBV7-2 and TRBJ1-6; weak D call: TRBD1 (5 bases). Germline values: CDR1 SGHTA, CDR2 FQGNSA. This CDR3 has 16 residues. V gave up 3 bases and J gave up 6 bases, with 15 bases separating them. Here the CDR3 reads CASSFQGRLSNSPLHF. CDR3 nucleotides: TGTGCCAGCAGCTTTCAGGGAAGGCTGAGTAATTCACCCCTCCACTTT.

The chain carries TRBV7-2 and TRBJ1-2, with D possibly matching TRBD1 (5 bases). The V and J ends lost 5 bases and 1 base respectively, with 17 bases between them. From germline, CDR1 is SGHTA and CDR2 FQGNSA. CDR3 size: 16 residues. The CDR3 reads CASSLSHLGVNYGYTF. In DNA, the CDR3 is TGTGCCAGCAGCCTCAGCCATTTGGGGGTTAACTATGGCTACACCTTC.

CDR3 DNA: TGTGCCAGCAGTGAAGGGCTAGCGGGAGGGGATAATGAGCAGTTCTTC. Its translation: CASSEGLAGGDNEQFF. The rearrangement joins TRBV25-1 to TRBJ2-1; 12 positions match TRBD2. V dropped 2 bases and J dropped 7; count of bases not matched to a gene: 6. The germline V gene encodes CDR1 MGHDK and CDR2 SYGVNS. This CDR3 has 16 residues.

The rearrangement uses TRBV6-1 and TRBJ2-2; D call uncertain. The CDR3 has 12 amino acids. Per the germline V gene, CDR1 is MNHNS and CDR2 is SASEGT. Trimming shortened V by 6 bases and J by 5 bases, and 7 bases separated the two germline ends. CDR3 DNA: TGTGCCAGCAGGCGTTTAACCGGGGAGCTGTTTTTT. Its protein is CASRRLTGELFF.

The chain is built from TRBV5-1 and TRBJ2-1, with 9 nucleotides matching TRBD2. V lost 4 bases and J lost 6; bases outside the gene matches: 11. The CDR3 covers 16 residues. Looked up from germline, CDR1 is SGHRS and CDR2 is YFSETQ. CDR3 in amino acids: CASSTEGLAAANEQFF. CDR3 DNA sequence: TGCGCCAGCAGCACCGAGGGACTAGCCGCCGCCAATGAGCAGTTCTTC. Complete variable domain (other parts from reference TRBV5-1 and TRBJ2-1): KAGVTQTPRYLIKTRGQQVTLSCSPISGHRSVSWYQQTPGQGLQFLFEYFSETQRNKGNFPGRFSGRQFSNSRSEMNVSTLELGDSALYLCASSTEGLAAANEQFFGPGTRLTVL.

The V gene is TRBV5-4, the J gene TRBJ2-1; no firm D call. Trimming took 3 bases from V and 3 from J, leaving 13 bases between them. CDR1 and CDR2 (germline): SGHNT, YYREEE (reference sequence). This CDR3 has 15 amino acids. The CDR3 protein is CASSSEQLLYNEQFF. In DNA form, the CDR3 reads TGTGCCAGCAGCTCCGAACAGTTACTCTACAATGAGCAGTTCTTC.

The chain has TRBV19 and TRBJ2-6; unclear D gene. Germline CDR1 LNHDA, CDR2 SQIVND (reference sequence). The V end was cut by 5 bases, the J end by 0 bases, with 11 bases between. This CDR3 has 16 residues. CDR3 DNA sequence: TGTGCCAGTAGTCCCCTGGTTAACTCTGGGGCCAACGTCCTGACTTTC. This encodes CASSPLVNSGANVLTF.

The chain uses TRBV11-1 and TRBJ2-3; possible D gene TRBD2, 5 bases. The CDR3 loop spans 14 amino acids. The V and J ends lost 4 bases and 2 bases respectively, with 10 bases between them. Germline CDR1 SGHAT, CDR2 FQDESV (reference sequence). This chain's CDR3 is CASSSGWNTDTQYF. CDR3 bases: TGTGCCAGCAGCTCGGGGTGGAACACAGATACGCAGTATTTT.

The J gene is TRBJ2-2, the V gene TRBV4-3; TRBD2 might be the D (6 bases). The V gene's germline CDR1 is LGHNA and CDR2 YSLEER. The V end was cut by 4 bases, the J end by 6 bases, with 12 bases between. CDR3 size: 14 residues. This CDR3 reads CASSLDTGAGELFF. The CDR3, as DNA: TGCGCCAGCAGCCTCGATACGGGGGCCGGGGAGCTGTTTTTT.

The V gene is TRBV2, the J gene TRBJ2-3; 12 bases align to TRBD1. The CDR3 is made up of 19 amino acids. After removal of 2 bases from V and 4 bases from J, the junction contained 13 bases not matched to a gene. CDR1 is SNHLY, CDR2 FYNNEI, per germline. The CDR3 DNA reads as TGTGCCAGCAGTGAAAGGGGGACAGGGGGCCGTTTGTTGCCAGATACGCAGTATTTT. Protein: CASSERGTGGRLLPDTQYF.

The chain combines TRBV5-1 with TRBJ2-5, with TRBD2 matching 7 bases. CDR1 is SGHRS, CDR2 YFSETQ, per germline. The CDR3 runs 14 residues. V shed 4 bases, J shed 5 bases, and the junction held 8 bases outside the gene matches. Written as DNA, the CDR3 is TGCGCCAGCAGCCTAGGGACTATCAGGGAGACCCAGTACTTC. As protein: CASSLGTIRETQYF.

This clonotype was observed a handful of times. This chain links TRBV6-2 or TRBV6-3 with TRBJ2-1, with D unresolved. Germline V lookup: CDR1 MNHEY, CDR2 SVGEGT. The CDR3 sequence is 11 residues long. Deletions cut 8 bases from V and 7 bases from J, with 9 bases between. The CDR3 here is CASSRANEQFF. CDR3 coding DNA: TGTGCCAGCTCCCGTGCGAATGAGCAGTTCTTC.